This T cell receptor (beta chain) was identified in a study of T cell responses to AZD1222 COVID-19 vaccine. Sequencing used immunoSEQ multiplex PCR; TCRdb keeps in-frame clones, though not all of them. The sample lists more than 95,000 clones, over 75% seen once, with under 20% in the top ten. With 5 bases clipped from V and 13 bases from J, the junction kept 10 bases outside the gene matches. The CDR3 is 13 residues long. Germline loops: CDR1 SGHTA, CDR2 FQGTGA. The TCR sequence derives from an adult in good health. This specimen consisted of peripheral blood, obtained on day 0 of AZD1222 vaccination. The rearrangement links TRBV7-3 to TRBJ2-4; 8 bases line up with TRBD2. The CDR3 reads CASSALGAGDQYF. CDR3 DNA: TGTGCCAGCAGCGCCCTGGGAGCGGGGGACCAGTACTTC. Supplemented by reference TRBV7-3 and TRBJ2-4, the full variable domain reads GAGVSQTPSNKVTEKGKYVELRCDPISGHTALYWYRQSLGQGPEFLIYFQGTGAADDSGLPNDRFFAVRPEGSVSTLKIQRTERGDSAVYLCASSALGAGDQYFGAGTRLSVL.